This TCR beta chain appears in the sequencing data of a study of regulatory T cells in long-lasting Graves disease. General study results and limits: Clonotypes that were public and shared totalled roughly 3,000 in persistent patients versus 750 to 1,000 in new patients. It was in persistent disease that TRBV28, TRBJ1-2 and TRBJ2-5 were favored.

Concerning this clonotype itself: Its antigen is as yet unknown.

Trimming shortened V by 1 base and J by 3 bases, and 9 bases separated the two germline ends. CDR3 length equals 15 residues. Relying on iRepertoire HTBI primers and Arm-PCR of CDR3 regions, the team built TCR beta libraries. MiXCR was run by TCRdb on the multiplex PCR reads, yielding one entry per CDR3 protein. The profile shows hundreds of thousands of distinct CDR3 sequences, less than 25% of them singletons. The time point: persistent/refractory GD, antithyroid drugs over 5 years with positive TRAb. Generation of the TCR library employed RNA extracted from PBMCs. The chain couples TRBV12-3 or TRBV12-4 to TRBJ2-2, with D unclear. Sample: peripheral blood mononuclear cells (PBMCs), taken when the disease was refractory, from a patient treated with antithyroid drugs. This TCR was recovered from a female donor with Graves disease. CDR3 DNA sequence: TGTGCCAGCAGTTTAGACGGGCGGCACACCGGGGAGCTGTTTTTT. Amino acids: CASSLDGRHTGELFF.